The T cell receptor beta chain under discussion was sequenced for a study of STAT5B mutations in CD4+ large granular lymphocyte leukemia. Study findings and constraints: Main leukemic clonotypes were patient-specific, but roughly 26% appeared at low frequency elsewhere.

Between the trimmed V and J ends, which lost 6 bases and 0 bases, there was a span of 6 bases. Germline V gives CDR1 MNHNY, CDR2 SVGAGI (reference sequence). The CDR3 has 12 residues. Here immunoSEQ multiplex PCR was the method, and the copy in TCRdb shows in-frame clones only, minus some. The repertoire consists of fewer than 7,000 clones, with about three quarters occurring once and the leading ten covering under 2%. In regard to this clone: Its cognate antigen is unknown.

The chain carries TRBV6-6 and TRBJ2-7, with unresolved D. The sequence was obtained from a woman in her 70s with CD4+ T-cell large granular lymphocyte leukemia. Sample: PBMCs. CDR3 nucleotides: TGTGCCAGCAGGTACGGCTCCTACGAGCAGTACTTC. Translating it yields CASRYGSYEQYF.